The rows below give T cell receptor beta chains drawn from one sample of a study of somatic mutations in cytotoxic T cells in rheumatoid arthritis. The data were produced by immunoSEQ multiplex PCR, yet TCRdb's version contains in-frame clones alone and is incomplete. The data hold approximately 17,000 clones, with 60% to 85% observed a single time. The specimen sequenced was CD8+ T cells sorted from blood. All receptors derive from an adult with rheumatoid arthritis. CDR3s include the opening cysteine and the closing phenylalanine or tryptophan. A D gene is named only where the DNA matches it firmly. A clone size is listed for some rows: how often the clone was seen (once, few, many), or a class if it is expanded.

J	D	size	V	DNA	CDR3
TRBJ2-7	-	few	TRBV7-2	TGTGCCAGCAGCCTAAGCTCCTACGAGCAGTACTTC	CASSLSSYEQYF
TRBJ1-2	TRBD1	few	TRBV5-6	TGTGCCAGCATAGGACAGGTTTCGTATGGCTACACCTTC	CASIGQVSYGYTF
TRBJ2-3	-	-	TRBV7-9	TGTGCCAGCAGCTCCGCCTTGGGGGGGGCAAAAGATACGCAGTATTTT	CASSSALGGAKDTQYF
TRBJ2-1	-	-	TRBV4-1	TGCGCCAGCAGCCAAGGTGCGGGACTCTCCTACAATGAGCAGTTCTTC	CASSQGAGLSYNEQFF
TRBJ1-4	-	-	TRBV13	TGTGCCAGCAGCCCCCGCAGAGCGACAACTAATGAAAAACTGTTTTTT	CASSPRRATTNEKLFF
TRBJ1-1	-	-	TRBV19	TGTGCCAGTAGTATAGGAGGAGGAACTGGGGAAGCTTTCTTT	CASSIGGGTGEAFF
TRBJ1-1	-	-	TRBV7-6	TGTGCCAGCAGGGACGGGGGCACTGAAGCTTTCTTT	CASRDGGTEAFF
TRBJ1-5	-	-	TRBV10-3	TGTGCCATCAGTGAGTCCCAGCCGGGGGGCAATCAGCCCCAGCATTTT	CAISESQPGGNQPQHF
TRBJ2-7	TRBD1	-	TRBV28	TGTGCCAGCAGTTCCCGGGACAGGGGCTACGAGCAGTACTTC	CASSSRDRGYEQYF
TRBJ1-2	-	-	TRBV30	TGTGCCTGGCTCCCCCATATGGGTTTCTATGGCTACACCTTC	CAWLPHMGFYGYTF
TRBJ2-1	TRBD1	-	TRBV11-2	TGTGCCAGCAGCTTAGACGGTGACAGGGTGCAGTTCTTC	CASSLDGDRVQFF
TRBJ2-6	-	once	TRBV25-1	TGTGCCAGCATCGGTTCTGGGGCCAACGTCCTGACTTTC	CASIGSGANVLTF
TRBJ2-1	TRBD2	-	TRBV6-5	TGTGCCAGCAGTTACTCGAGTCGACTAGCGGGATATCTGTTCTTC	CASSYSSRLAGYLFF
TRBJ2-2	TRBD2	few	TRBV7-9	TGTGCCAGCAGGCGGGGGACGAGTACCGGGGAGCTGTTTTTT	CASRRGTSTGELFF
TRBJ2-1	-	-	TRBV13	TGTGCCAGCAGTTCGGACATGGGAAGTCCTAATGAGCAGTTCTTC	CASSSDMGSPNEQFF
TRBJ1-5	-	-	TRBV6-7	TGTGCCAGCAGTTTCTCGGACGAATTGGGTAATCAGCCCCAGCATTTT	CASSFSDELGNQPQHF
TRBJ1-2	-	-	TRBV30	TGTGCCTGGACGGGGGGCTATGGCTACACCTTC	CAWTGGYGYTF
TRBJ1-1	-	-	TRBV5-5	TGTGCCAGCAGCCCGGGGGTTGAAGCTTTCTTT	CASSPGVEAFF
TRBJ2-7	-	-	TRBV5-1	TGCGCCAGCAGCTTTTGGGGATCTTCCTACGAGCAGTACTTC	CASSFWGSSYEQYF
TRBJ2-1	-	-	TRBV30	TGTGCCGGGGGCCCTCTTTCGTACAATGAGCAGTTCTTC	CAGGPLSYNEQFF
TRBJ1-2	-	-	TRBV5-6	TGTGCCAGCAGCTTCGGGCGGAGCCTATATGGCTACACCTTC	CASSFGRSLYGYTF
TRBJ1-1	-	few	TRBV4-2	TGTGCCAGCAGTCCCGGAGGGGTAGAGAACACTGAAGCTTTCTTT	CASSPGGVENTEAFF
TRBJ2-5	-	-	TRBV27	TGTGCCAGCAGTTTATTCGGCCAAAAAGAGACCCAGTACTTC	CASSLFGQKETQYF
TRBJ1-2	-	-	TRBV5-6	TGTGCCAGCAGCTCCTTTGCTGACAGGATAGTTGATGGCTACACCTTC	CASSSFADRIVDGYTF
TRBJ2-7	TRBD2	-	TRBV4-1	TGCGCCAGCAGCCTTTCGGGAAGCGGGGGCATCTACGAGCAGTACTTC	CASSLSGSGGIYEQYF
TRBJ2-2	-	-	TRBV27	TGTGCCAGCAGTTTGACTGGCGGGGAGCTGTTTTTT	CASSLTGGELFF
TRBJ1-2	-	-	TRBV7-9	TGTGCCAGCAGCCATTCTCCCGGGCAGCTCAACTATGGCTACACCTTC	CASSHSPGQLNYGYTF
TRBJ2-5	-	-	TRBV4-1	TGCGCCAGCAAGTTACGACAGCGCGACCAAGAGACCCAGTACTTC	CASKLRQRDQETQYF
TRBJ1-1	-	-	TRBV5-8	TGTGCCAGCAGCTTGAGGAGGGAAGCTTTCTTT	CASSLRREAFF
TRBJ1-2	-	-	TRBV9	TGTGCCAGCAGCGCAGGGGTCTATGGCTACACCTTC	CASSAGVYGYTF
TRBJ2-2	-	once	TRBV10-1	TGCGCCAGCAGGCACGGACGCGACACCGGGGAGCTGTTTTTT	CASRHGRDTGELFF
TRBJ2-7	-	-	TRBV4-2	TGTGCCAGCAGCCAAGACGGGAAGGAGCAGTACTTC	CASSQDGKEQYF
TRBJ1-2	TRBD1	-	TRBV7-2	TGTGCCAGCAGCTTAGGGACAGGGGGCGACGGCTACACCTTC	CASSLGTGGDGYTF
TRBJ2-5	TRBD1	-	TRBV7-6	TGTGCCAGCAGCTCCCCGACAGGGTTGAGGCAAGAGACCCAGTACTTC	CASSSPTGLRQETQYF
TRBJ2-5	-	-	TRBV6-5	TGTGCCAGCACCTTCGCAGGCAACCAAGAGACCCAGTACTTC	CASTFAGNQETQYF
TRBJ1-2	-	-	TRBV27	TGTGCCAGCAGTCCGGGGGGGGCCATCTATGGCTACACCTTC	CASSPGGAIYGYTF
TRBJ1-5	-	-	TRBV14	TGTGCCAGCAGCCAAGTTCTTTATTATAGCAATCAGCCCCAGCATTTT	CASSQVLYYSNQPQHF
TRBJ2-7	TRBD1	-	TRBV4-1	TGCGCCAGCAGCCAGGTTACAGGGGGCTCCTACGAGCAGTACTTC	CASSQVTGGSYEQYF
TRBJ1-1	-	-	TRBV6-1	TGTGCCAGCAGCGAAAGAGTCCGGGACACTGAAGCTTTCTTT	CASSERVRDTEAFF
TRBJ2-7	TRBD2	-	TRBV6-5	TGTGCCAGCAGTCCGCTAGCGGGGGCCGCCTACGAGCAGTACTTC	CASSPLAGAAYEQYF
TRBJ1-6	-	-	TRBV6-5	TGTGCCAGCAGTTACCGGACGTATAATTCACCCCTCCACTTT	CASSYRTYNSPLHF
TRBJ2-7	-	-	TRBV19	TGTGCCAGTAGTGTCGGCCGGCTGCTAAACGAGCAGTACTTC	CASSVGRLLNEQYF
TRBJ1-5	-	-	TRBV6-6	TGTGCCAGCAGTTGGCTCCCGAATCAGCCCCAGCATTTT	CASSWLPNQPQHF
TRBJ1-1	TRBD1	-	TRBV9	TGTGCCAGGACAGGGCTGAACACTGAAGCTTTCTTT	CARTGLNTEAFF
TRBJ2-7	-	-	TRBV13	TGTGCCAGCAGCTTAGGGCTCCTCCCCTCCGAGCAGTACTTC	CASSLGLLPSEQYF
TRBJ2-7	-	few	TRBV10-3	TGTGCCATCAGTGATATCAGGGGTTCATCCTACGAGCAGTACTTC	CAISDIRGSSYEQYF
TRBJ1-2	-	-	TRBV12-5	TGTGCTAGTGGAAAAGACAGAGACTATGGCTACACCTTC	CASGKDRDYGYTF
TRBJ2-5	-	-	TRBV7-9	TGTGCCAGCAGCTTCAGGGGTGGCCAAGAGACCCAGTACTTC	CASSFRGGQETQYF
TRBJ1-2	TRBD1	-	TRBV9	TGTGCCAGCAATCCCGGGACAGCTTGGACGGAAGGCTACACCTTC	CASNPGTAWTEGYTF
TRBJ2-1	-	-	TRBV27	TGTGCCAGCAGTTTATATACCAGGGTCGAGCAGTTCTTC	CASSLYTRVEQFF
TRBJ2-7	-	once	TRBV19	TGTGCCAACTTACTGGGGGGCTACGAGCAGTACTTC	CANLLGGYEQYF
TRBJ2-1	-	-	TRBV10-1	TGCGCCAGCAGCCAGGTTAATGAGCAGTTCTTC	CASSQVNEQFF
TRBJ2-2	-	-	TRBV4-1	TGCGCCAGCAGCCACCACACCGGGGAGCTGTTTTTT	CASSHHTGELFF
TRBJ1-5	-	-	TRBV2	TGTGCCAGCTGGGAAGGTGGGTTTAATCAGCCCCAGCATTTT	CASWEGGFNQPQHF